This TCR beta chain appears in the sequencing data of a study of glioma-infiltrating T cells after dendritic cell vaccination. About the research overall: Samples are from glioblastoma patients in Phase I and II dendritic cell vaccine trials. The vaccine used monocyte-derived dendritic cells pulsed overnight with autologous tumor lysate.

Assay: immunoSEQ multiplex PCR; the TCRdb copy retains only in-frame clones and omits some. This table has tens of thousands of clones, around four fifths appearing once. Stated time point: after dendritic cell vaccination, including at tumor progression/relapse. The germline V gene has CDR1 SSHAT and CDR2 FNYEAQ (reference sequence). The ends lost 5 bases at V and 3 bases at J; junction bases unmatched: 7. The CDR3 length is 15 residues. This TCR was sampled from a human donor with glioblastoma. Sequences were derived from blood, sampled after dendritic cell vaccination. J is TRBJ2-7 and V is TRBV7-7; 10 bases are shared with TRBD1. CDR3 sequence reads: CASSLGQGVVYEQYF. The CDR3 coding sequence is TGTGCCAGCAGCCTTGGACAGGGGGTTGTCTACGAGCAGTACTTC.